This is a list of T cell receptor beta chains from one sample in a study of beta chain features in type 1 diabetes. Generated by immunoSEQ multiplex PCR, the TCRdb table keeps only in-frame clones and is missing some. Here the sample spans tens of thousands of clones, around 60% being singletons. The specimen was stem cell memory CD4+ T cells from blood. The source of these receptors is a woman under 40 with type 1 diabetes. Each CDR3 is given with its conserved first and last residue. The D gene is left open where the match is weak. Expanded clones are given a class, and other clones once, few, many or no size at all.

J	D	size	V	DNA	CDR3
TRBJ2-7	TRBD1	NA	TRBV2	TGTGCCAGCAGAACGACAGGGAGTAGCGAGCAGTACTTC	CASRTTGSSEQYF
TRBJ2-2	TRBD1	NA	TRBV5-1	TGCGCCAGCAGCTTGGGACAGGGGAACACCGGGGAGCTGTTTTTT	CASSLGQGNTGELFF
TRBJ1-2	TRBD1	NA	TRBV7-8	TGTGCCAGCAGTCCACAGGGGGCCCGTTTATATGGCTACACCTTC	CASSPQGARLYGYTF
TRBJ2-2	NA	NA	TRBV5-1	TGCGCCAGCAGCTCACAGGGCTCCGGGGAGCTGTTTTTT	CASSSQGSGELFF
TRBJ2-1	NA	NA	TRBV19	TGTGCCAGTAGTAGTAGCGGAGGGAGCTCCTACAATGAGCAGTTCTTC	CASSSSGGSSYNEQFF
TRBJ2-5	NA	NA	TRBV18	TGTGCCAGCTCCGGCCAAAGACTAGAATCTCTAGAGACCCAGTACTTC	CASSGQRLESLETQYF
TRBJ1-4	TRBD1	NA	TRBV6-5	TGTGCCAGCCGCGGGACAGGGGTTGAAAAACTGTTTTTT	CASRGTGVEKLFF
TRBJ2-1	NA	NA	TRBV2	TGTGCCAGCAGTGTCGAGTCGTACAATGAGCAGTTCTTC	CASSVESYNEQFF
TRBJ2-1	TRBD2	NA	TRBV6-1	TGTGCCAGCAGTGGGAGGGGGGAGCGGGAGAGTGAGCAGTTCTTC	CASSGRGERESEQFF
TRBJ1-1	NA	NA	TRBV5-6	TGTGCCAGCAGCAACCGGGACACTGAAGCTTTCTTT	CASSNRDTEAFF
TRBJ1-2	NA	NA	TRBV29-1	TGCAGCGGCACGAACGGGATTTACTATGGCTACACCTTC	CSGTNGIYYGYTF
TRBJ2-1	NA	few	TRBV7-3	TGTGCCAGCAGCTTAAGACGAGGGAACGGCCATGAGCAGTTCTTC	CASSLRRGNGHEQFF
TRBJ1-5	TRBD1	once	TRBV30	TGTGCCTGGAGTCTTGGTACAGGGGGTGGTCAGCCCCAGCATTTT	CAWSLGTGGGQPQHF
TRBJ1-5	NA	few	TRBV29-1	TGCAGCGTTGGGGAGGATCAGCCCCAGCATTTT	CSVGEDQPQHF
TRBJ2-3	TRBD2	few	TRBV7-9	TGTGCCAGCAGCTTGACTAGCGGGAGCACAGATACGCAGTATTTT	CASSLTSGSTDTQYF
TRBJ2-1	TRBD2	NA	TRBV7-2	TGTGCCAGCAGCGCACCGGGACTAGCCCACAATGAGCAGTTCTTC	CASSAPGLAHNEQFF
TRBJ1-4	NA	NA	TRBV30	TGTGCCTGGAGTCCCGGCAGGGGAGGGTTGGAAAAACTGTTTTTT	CAWSPGRGGLEKLFF
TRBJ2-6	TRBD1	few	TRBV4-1	TGCGCCAGCAGCCAAGTAGTCGGACAGGGGGCAGCTGGGGCCAACGTCCTGACTTTC	CASSQVVGQGAAGANVLTF
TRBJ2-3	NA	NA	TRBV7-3	TGTGCCAGCAGCTTGGCAGGGACATCCGGTACAGATACGCAGTATTTT	CASSLAGTSGTDTQYF
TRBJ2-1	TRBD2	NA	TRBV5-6	TGTGCCAGCAGCAGGACTAGCGGGATTCTCAATGAGCAGTTCTTC	CASSRTSGILNEQFF